This T cell receptor (beta chain) originates from a study of shared clonotypes between healthy human individuals. The length of the CDR3 is 16 residues. V lost 0 bases, J lost 5 bases, and 9 bases stayed unmatched. Looked up from germline, CDR1 is LNHNV and CDR2 is YYDKDF (reference sequence). Everyone who donated was a Caucasian adult who lived in Nashville, Tennessee. This clone showed up just once. Clones were sequenced by immunoSEQ multiplex PCR, and TCRdb holds only the in-frame ones, with some missing. The table has around 500,000 clones, around 85% seen once. This sequence was found in a woman aged 40 to 50 in good health. Some clones in this sample may be carry-over from other donors' samples. The sequencing sample was made of PBMCs. This chain joins TRBV15 and TRBJ2-7; 8 bases fit TRBD1. Here the CDR3 DNA reads TGTGCCACCAGCAGAGATCCATACCAGGGGGCCAACGAGCAGTACTTC. This encodes CATSRDPYQGANEQYF. The complete variable domain, with remaining parts taken from reference TRBV15 and TRBJ2-7, reads DAMVIQNPRYQVTQFGKPVTLSCSQTLNHNVMYWYQQKSSQAPKLLFHYYDKDFNNEADTPDNFQSRRPNTSFCFLDIRSPGLGDTAMYLCATSRDPYQGANEQYFGPGTRLTVT.